The rows below give T cell receptor beta chains drawn from one sample of a study of cytomegalovirus exposure and HLA in healthy donors. The method was immunoSEQ multiplex PCR; TCRdb's version includes in-frame clones alone and lacks a portion of them. This table holds 150,000 to 200,000 clones, 84% found once. The specimen sequenced was PBMCs. The receptors here all came from a boy between 10 and 17 years old in good health and CMV-seronegative. The CDR3 runs from the conserved cysteine through the conserved F or W. D genes are given only for firm matches. Clone size is not always given. Where it is, it says once, few, many or a class for expanded clones.

v_call	d_call	clone_size	j_call	cdr3_aa	cdr3_nt
TRBV9	NA	NA	TRBJ1-1	CASSVQGFGTEAFF	TGTGCCAGCAGCGTTCAGGGGTTTGGGACTGAAGCTTTCTTT
TRBV6-6	NA	NA	TRBJ1-2	CASSYPQGSGLGGYTF	TGTGCCAGCAGTTACCCCCAGGGCTCCGGGTTGGGTGGCTACACCTTC
TRBV19	TRBD1	NA	TRBJ1-5	CASRTGTGVFQPQHF	TGTGCCAGTAGGACCGGGACAGGGGTTTTTCAGCCCCAGCATTTT
TRBV30	NA	once	TRBJ2-6	CAWSIGLGAAGANVLTF	TGTGCCTGGAGTATAGGGTTGGGGGCTGCGGGGGCCAACGTCCTGACTTTC
TRBV11-2	TRBD1	NA	TRBJ1-2	CASSPTPRDRAYGYTF	TGTGCCAGCAGCCCAACACCCCGGGACAGGGCCTATGGCTACACCTTC
TRBV6-1	NA	NA	TRBJ1-2	CASSSTGTLYGYTF	TGTGCCAGCAGTTCGACAGGTACCCTCTATGGCTACACCTTC
TRBV6-1	TRBD1	NA	TRBJ2-4	CASSEEGAARRF	TGTGCCAGCAGTGAAGAGGGGGCTGCCAGGAGGTTC
TRBV5-1	TRBD2	NA	TRBJ2-3	CASSWTGGVPDTQYF	TGCGCCAGCAGCTGGACGGGGGGGGTCCCAGATACGCAGTATTTT
TRBV7-2	NA	NA	TRBJ2-7	CASSFLYEQYF	TGTGCCAGCAGCTTCTTATACGAGCAGTACTTC
TRBV4-1	TRBD2	few	TRBJ2-1	CASSQVRTAGGNDNEQFF	TGCGCCAGCAGCCAAGTCCGGACCGCGGGAGGAAACGACAATGAGCAGTTCTTC
TRBV18	TRBD1	NA	TRBJ2-7	CASSPPGTVIYEQYF	TGTGCCAGCTCACCACCCGGGACAGTTATCTACGAGCAGTACTTC
TRBV4-1	TRBD1	NA	TRBJ2-7	CASSLMDRVKNEQYF	TGCGCCAGCAGCCTCATGGACAGGGTAAAAAACGAGCAGTACTTC
TRBV7-8	TRBD2	NA	TRBJ2-3	CASRPGLAGDASTDTQYF	TGTGCCAGCAGACCTGGACTAGCGGGAGACGCTAGCACAGATACGCAGTATTTT
TRBV2	NA	NA	TRBJ2-2	CASKDSYTGELFF	TGTGCCAGCAAAGACAGTTACACCGGGGAGCTGTTTTTT
TRBV28	NA	NA	TRBJ1-5	CASTEGGQPQHF	TGTGCCAGCACCGAGGGGGGGCAGCCCCAGCATTTT
TRBV5-1	TRBD2	NA	TRBJ2-2	CASSSGLAGGNTGELFF	TGCGCCAGCAGCTCCGGTCTAGCGGGAGGGAACACCGGGGAGCTGTTTTTT
TRBV27	TRBD2	NA	TRBJ2-7	CASSWGLAGGEQYF	TGTGCCAGCAGTTGGGGGCTAGCGGGGGGTGAGCAGTACTTC
TRBV7-3	TRBD2	NA	TRBJ2-1	CASRGGRSNNEQFF	TGTGCCAGCAGAGGCGGGAGGTCTAACAATGAGCAGTTCTTC
TRBV19	TRBD1	once	TRBJ2-1	CASTSRDRVNEQFF	TGTGCCAGTACGAGCAGGGACAGGGTCAATGAGCAGTTCTTC
TRBV2	NA	NA	TRBJ1-1	CASRYEGVTGTEAFF	TGTGCCAGCAGATATGAGGGGGTAACGGGCACTGAAGCTTTCTTT
TRBV7-8	TRBD1	NA	TRBJ1-2	CASSLESGGPALGYTF	TGTGCCAGCAGCTTAGAGTCAGGGGGCCCAGCATTAGGCTACACCTTC
TRBV7-2	TRBD1	NA	TRBJ1-2	CASSSGTASWRGYTF	TGTGCCAGCAGCTCCGGGACAGCCTCTTGGAGGGGCTACACCTTC
TRBV6-5	TRBD1	NA	TRBJ2-7	CASSKTGTGYEQYF	TGTGCCAGCAGTAAAACCGGGACAGGGTACGAGCAGTACTTC
TRBV4-3	NA	NA	TRBJ2-3	CASSQESGDLTDTQYF	TGCGCCAGCAGCCAAGAGTCGGGGGACCTCACAGATACGCAGTATTTT
TRBV19	NA	NA	TRBJ1-1	CASSNTGSKGVAFF	TGTGCCAGTAGTAACACCGGGTCAAAGGGAGTAGCTTTCTTT
TRBV30	TRBD2	NA	TRBJ2-3	CAWSARLAGADTQYF	TGTGCCTGGAGTGCCAGACTAGCGGGGGCAGATACGCAGTATTTT
TRBV11-2	NA	NA	TRBJ2-7	CASTQGGYYEQYF	TGTGCCAGCACCCAAGGAGGATACTACGAGCAGTACTTC
TRBV18	NA	NA	TRBJ2-7	CASSPPRDYEQYF	TGTGCCAGCTCACCACCGAGGGACTACGAGCAGTACTTC
TRBV25-1	NA	NA	TRBJ1-2	CASSATDTYNYGYTF	TGTGCCAGCAGTGCGACGGACACCTACAACTATGGCTACACCTTC
TRBV30	TRBD2	NA	TRBJ2-1	CAWSVGSSGRAREQFF	TGTGCCTGGAGTGTAGGGTCTAGCGGGAGGGCCCGGGAGCAGTTCTTC
TRBV7-9	TRBD2	few	TRBJ2-7	CASSSSGSSYEQYF	TGTGCCAGCAGCTCCAGCGGGAGCTCCTACGAGCAGTACTTC
TRBV9	TRBD1	NA	TRBJ1-2	CASGKTGFGYTF	TGTGCCAGCGGAAAGACAGGGTTTGGCTACACCTTC
TRBV7-2	TRBD2	NA	TRBJ2-7	CASSGGGSSYEQYF	TGTGCCAGCAGCGGGGGGGGAAGCTCCTACGAGCAGTACTTC
TRBV27	NA	NA	TRBJ1-1	CASSAGSGNTEAFF	TGTGCCAGCAGTGCCGGATCAGGGAACACTGAAGCTTTCTTT
TRBV6-5	NA	NA	TRBJ1-5	CASSLRPGQPQHF	TGTGCCAGCAGTTTACGCCCGGGGCAGCCCCAGCATTTT
TRBV4-1	NA	NA	TRBJ1-1	CASSQEGFMGAGALRLVF	TGCGCCAGCAGCCAAGAAGGGTTTATGGGGGCAGGGGCACTGAGATTGGTCTTT
TRBV2	NA	NA	TRBJ1-1	CASSALGHLNTEAFF	TGTGCCAGCAGTGCTCTAGGACACCTAAACACTGAAGCTTTCTTT
TRBV7-2	TRBD2	NA	TRBJ2-1	CASSLTASGSRNEQFF	TGTGCCAGCAGCTTGACGGCTAGCGGGAGTAGGAATGAGCAGTTCTTC
TRBV30	TRBD1	NA	TRBJ1-2	CAWSPGQAYGYTF	TGTGCCTGGAGCCCCGGACAGGCGTATGGCTACACCTTC
TRBV15	NA	NA	TRBJ1-1	CATSPRTVNTEAFF	TGTGCCACCAGCCCCCGGACAGTGAACACTGAAGCTTTCTTT
TRBV7-9	TRBD1	NA	TRBJ1-2	CSSSLDRGGYTF	TGTTCCAGCAGCTTAGACAGGGGCGGCTACACCTTC
TRBV19	TRBD2	NA	TRBJ2-7	CASSIIAGEGSYEQYF	TGTGCCAGTAGTATTATAGCGGGAGAGGGGAGCTACGAGCAGTACTTC
TRBV6-4	NA	NA	TRBJ2-3	CASSSGYTDTQYF	TGTGCCAGCAGCAGCGGTTATACAGATACGCAGTATTTT
TRBV27	NA	NA	TRBJ1-1	CASSKTVKNTEAFF	TGTGCCAGCAGTAAGACAGTAAAGAACACTGAAGCTTTCTTT
TRBV20-1	NA	once	TRBJ2-1	CSAPLYEQFF	TGCAGTGCTCCCCTTTATGAGCAGTTCTTC